The 27 T cell receptor beta chains below come from one sample, sequenced in a study of T-cell memory formation after mild COVID-19. TCRdb redid the calling of the 5' RACE reads with MiXCR, one entry per CDR3 protein. Counted here are approximately 260,000 distinct CDR3 sequences, roughly 17% occurring once; the ten biggest clones make up 22%. Sequenced sample: PBMCs or a T cell subset sorted from them (not recorded which). The receptors come from a man between 18 and 29 years old who had mild COVID-19 (a few samples of this study predate the infection). Cell type and time point are not known.

In this sample, this clonotype turned up once. The chain's CDR3 is CASSGPRVPDEQFF. The CDR3 DNA is TGTGCCAGCAGTGGTCCTAGGGTACCAGACGAGCAGTTCTTC. The chain recombines TRBV2 with TRBJ2-1; D is undetermined. V lost 4 bases to trimming and J lost 10 bases, with 17 bases between them. Germline V gene lookup returns CDR1 SNHLY and CDR2 FYNNEI. CDR3 length: 14 amino acids. Supplemented by reference TRBV2 and TRBJ2-1, the full variable domain reads EPEVTQTPSHQVTQMGQEVILRCVPISNHLYFYWYRQILGQKVEFLVSFYNNEISEKSEIFDDQFSVERPDGSNFTLKIRSTKLEDSAMYFCASSGPRVPDEQFFGPGTRLTVL.

This clonotype was counted a few times. The chain combines TRBV5-5 with TRBJ2-3, with 9 positions matching TRBD1. The CDR3 is made up of 16 amino acids. Unmatched junction bases numbered 7, after V lost 3 bases and J lost 2 bases. Germline CDR1 reads SGHKS; CDR2 reads YYEKEE (reference sequence). CDR3: CASSSTGTGITDTQYF. The CDR3 region has the DNA TGTGCCAGCAGCTCTACCGGGACAGGGATCACAGATACGCAGTATTTT. The complete variable domain, with remaining parts taken from reference TRBV5-5 and TRBJ2-3, reads DAGVTQSPTHLIKTRGQQVTLRCSPISGHKSVSWYQQVLGQGPQFIFQYYEKEERGRGNFPDRFSARQFPNYSSELNVNALLLGDSALYLCASSSTGTGITDTQYFGPGTRLTVL.

In this sample, this clonotype turned up a few times. The genes are TRBV24-1 and TRBJ1-2; D is possibly TRBD1 (5 bases). CDR3 size: 16 residues. CDR1 KGHDR and CDR2 SFDVKD come from the germline V gene. V lost 7 bases and J lost 7, with 24 bases in between. The CDR3 DNA sequence: TGTGCCACCAGCGAACATGGAGGGACGGGTCGTGTTGGCTACACCTTC. It encodes CATSEHGGTGRVGYTF.

The chain combines TRBV7-9 with TRBJ2-5, with TRBD2 identical over 12 bases. Germline CDR1 is SEHNR and CDR2 is FQNEAQ (reference sequence). The CDR3 sequence is 15 residues long. J was trimmed by 2 bases and V by 5 bases; bases with no gene match: 3. CDR3 nucleotides: TGTGCCAGCAGCCAACTAGCGGGGGGACAAGAGACCCAGTACTTC. This codes for CASSQLAGGQETQYF. Combining the CDR3 with reference TRBV7-9 and TRBJ2-5 gives the whole variable domain DTGVSQNPRHKITKRGQNVTFRCDPISEHNRLYWYRQTLGQGPEFLTYFQNEAQLEKSRLLSDRFSAERPKGSFSTLEIQRTEQGDSAMYLCASSQLAGGQETQYFGPGTRLLVL.

This clonotype was detected ten times or more. The chain combines TRBV20-1 with TRBJ2-7; D call uncertain. Germline values: CDR1 DFQATT, CDR2 SNEGSKA (reference sequence). The CDR3 sequence is 14 residues long. The V and J ends lost 0 bases and 2 bases respectively, with 11 bases between them. The CDR3 loop is CSARDPLIAYEQYF. The DNA for the CDR3 is TGCAGTGCTAGAGATCCCCTGATAGCCTACGAGCAGTACTTC.

The chain has TRBV20-1 and TRBJ2-1; D may match TRBD1 or TRBD2 (6 bases each). Germline values: CDR1 DFQATT, CDR2 SNEGSKA (reference sequence). The CDR3 has 13 amino acids. V lost 0 bases and J lost 15, with 18 bases in between. The CDR3 is CSAREGGTPFRFF. The CDR3 DNA is TGCAGTGCTAGAGAAGGGGGGACTCCTTTTCGGTTCTTC.

The V call is TRBV3-1, the J call TRBJ2-3, with D unclear. The CDR3 consists of 16 residues. Germline V CDR1 and CDR2: LGHDT, YNNKEL (reference sequence). The germline V and J ends were trimmed by 2 bases and 2 bases, with 14 bases remaining between them. In nucleotides, the CDR3 is TGTGCCAGCAGCCAATACCGAGGTGAATCCACAGATACGCAGTATTTT. This gives the protein CASSQYRGESTDTQYF.

This clonotype occurred a few times. V gene TRBV12-3 or TRBV12-4 combines with J gene TRBJ1-1; D gene unclear. Trimming shortened V by 6 bases and J by 6 bases, and 23 bases separated the two germline ends. This CDR3 comprises 16 residues. The CDR3 DNA follows: TGTGCCAGCAGCCCCGGGTTTTCGGCGGATCGTTCTGAAGCTTTCTTT. Protein sequence: CASSPGFSADRSEAFF.

This clonotype was detected only a few times. V is TRBV6-5 and J is TRBJ2-3, with a tentative D call TRBD1 (6 bases). Trimming removed 0 bases at V and 2 bases at J, with 15 bases between. The CDR3 length is 17 residues. CDR1 and CDR2 from the germline V gene are MNHEY and SVGAGI. CDR3: CASSYSLQGLYTDTQYF. Written as DNA, the CDR3 is TGTGCCAGCAGTTACTCCCTCCAGGGGCTATACACAGATACGCAGTATTTT.

The chain joins TRBV7-2 to TRBJ2-6, with D possibly being TRBD1 or TRBD2 (5 bases each). V dropped 3 bases and J dropped 8 bases, with 14 bases sitting between them. CDR3 size: 15 residues. Germline CDR1 reads SGHTA; CDR2 reads FQGNSA. CDR3 protein: CASSLMGVLTNVLTF. The DNA of the CDR3 is TGTGCCAGCAGCTTGATGGGGGTTTTAACCAACGTCCTGACTTTC.

This clonotype has more than one count but fewer than ten. The chain couples TRBV6-5 to TRBJ2-1; D gene unclear. There are 14 residues in the CDR3. Looked up from germline, CDR1 is MNHEY and CDR2 is SVGAGI. Trimming removed 7 bases at V and 3 bases at J, with 13 bases between. The CDR3 spells CASTRSPNYNEQFF. The CDR3 DNA is TGTGCCAGCACGCGATCCCCCAACTACAATGAGCAGTTCTTC.

This clonotype was counted a few times. J is TRBJ1-5 and V is TRBV14, with TRBD1 as a possible D gene (5 bases). CDR3 length equals 18 residues. CDR1 is SGHDN and CDR2 is FVKESK in the germline V gene. V was shortened by 0 bases and J by 7 bases, with 22 bases between the two germline ends. The CDR3 reads CASSQDLRAGRGQQPQHF. The CDR3 coding sequence is TGTGCCAGCAGCCAAGATCTAAGGGCAGGGCGCGGTCAACAGCCCCAGCATTTT.

The rearrangement links TRBV11-3 to TRBJ2-3, with D unclear. Per germline, CDR1 SGHNT and CDR2 YENEEA. V was clipped by 3 bases and J by 8 bases, with 15 bases between them. The CDR3 length is 14 residues. CDR3 residues: CASSFPIGHGTQYF. For the CDR3, the DNA is TGTGCCAGCAGCTTCCCGATAGGGCATGGTACGCAGTATTTT.

V is TRBV28 and J is TRBJ1-1, with D tentatively TRBD1 (6 bases). V dropped 5 bases and J dropped 10 bases, with 20 bases sitting between them. This CDR3 has 14 amino acids. Germline V gene sequence: CDR1 MDHEN, CDR2 SYDVKM. CDR3 loop: CASSTQGSASGAFF. CDR3 DNA sequence: TGTGCCAGCAGTACCCAGGGGTCGGCTTCGGGAGCTTTCTTT.

The V gene is TRBV6-5, the J gene TRBJ2-1; TRBD1 agrees at 11 bases. CDR3 length: 21 amino acids. V shed 1 base and J 0 bases; nucleotides not matched to a gene: 14. Germline CDR1 and CDR2: MNHEY and SVGAGI. CDR3 coding DNA: TGTGCCAGCAGTTACTACGCTCCGGGACAGGGGGGACCAAGCTCCTACAATGAGCAGTTCTTC. Translated: CASSYYAPGQGGPSSYNEQFF.

The V gene is TRBV11-2, the J gene TRBJ1-2, with D possibly matching TRBD1 (5 bases). This CDR3 has 12 amino acids. The V end was cut by 0 bases, the J end by 9 bases, with 8 bases between. Germline values: CDR1 SGHAT, CDR2 FQNNGV. The CDR3 sequence is CASSLDRGSYTF. In DNA form, the CDR3 reads TGTGCCAGCAGCTTAGATCGGGGCAGCTACACCTTC.

The chain carries TRBV20-1 and TRBJ2-5, with a tentative D call TRBD2 (5 bases). V lost 6 bases and J lost 4, with 12 bases in between. Germline lookup yields CDR1 DFQATT and CDR2 SNEGSKA (reference sequence). This CDR3 contains 12 residues. The CDR3 DNA is TGCAGTGCCGACTTCGGAGGAGAGACCCAGTACTTC. Translating it yields CSADFGGETQYF.

The genes are TRBV12-3 or TRBV12-4 and TRBJ1-2; D unclear. The germline V and J ends were trimmed by 5 bases and 4 bases, with 8 bases remaining between them. The CDR3 loop spans 12 amino acids. Here the CDR3 DNA reads TGTGCCAGCAGTCCGGCGGCCTATGGCTACACCTTC. Translation gives CASSPAAYGYTF.

The rearrangement uses TRBV20-1 and TRBJ2-1, with D perhaps matching TRBD2 (7 bases). Trimming took 5 bases from V and 0 from J, leaving 11 bases between them. CDR1 DFQATT and CDR2 SNEGSKA come from the germline V gene (reference sequence). The CDR3 loop spans 14 amino acids. The CDR3 region has the DNA TGCAGTGCTGGCGGGGGCCACTCCTACAATGAGCAGTTCTTC. It is translated as CSAGGGHSYNEQFF.

The chain has TRBV7-8 and TRBJ2-1, with TRBD1 identical over 8 bases. Germline V lookup: CDR1 SGHVS, CDR2 FQNEAQ. CDR3 length equals 13 residues. V was clipped by 5 bases and J by 7 bases; unmatched bases: 4. CDR3 bases: TGTGCCAGCAGCGGTGGACAGGGAAATGAGCAGTTCTTC. Its protein is CASSGGQGNEQFF. Full variable domain (rest looked up from reference TRBV7-8 and TRBJ2-1): GAGVSQSPRYKVAKRGQDVALRCDPISGHVSLFWYQQALGQGPEFLTYFQNEAQLDKSGLPSDRFFAERPEGSVSTLKIQRTQQEDSAVYLCASSGGQGNEQFFGPGTRLTVL.

V is TRBV6-6 and J is TRBJ2-3; a possible D gene is TRBD1 (8 bases). V gave up 6 bases and J gave up 4 bases, with 17 bases separating them. CDR3 length equals 15 residues. Germline V CDR1 and CDR2: MNHNY, SVGAGI (reference sequence). CDR3 loop: CASSPGQGGPDTQYF. CDR3 nucleotides: TGTGCCAGCAGCCCCGGACAGGGAGGGCCAGATACGCAGTATTTT.

The chain employs TRBV7-9 and TRBJ2-7; 10 nucleotides line up with TRBD1. J lost 3 bases, V lost 5 bases, and 7 bases had no gene match. The CDR3 runs to 15 residues. The germline V gene encodes CDR1 SEHNR and CDR2 FQNEAQ (reference sequence). The CDR3 nucleotides are TGTGCCAGCAGCCTGCGGGACAGGGGACACTACGAGCAGTACGTC. It yields the protein CASSLRDRGHYEQYV.

The chain employs TRBV7-9 and TRBJ1-2; TRBD1 agrees at 7 bases. V dropped 2 bases and J dropped 2; count of bases not matched to a gene: 5. This CDR3 spans 15 amino acids. The germline V gene has CDR1 SEHNR and CDR2 FQNEAQ (reference sequence). This CDR3 is CASSLQQGPNYGYTF. The CDR3 DNA follows: TGTGCCAGCAGCTTACAACAGGGGCCAAACTATGGCTACACCTTC.

Comments on this clonotype: This likely came from a read error, as a far larger clone is one base away. CDR3 sequence reads: CASSVEGNEQFF. CDR3 nucleotide sequence: TGTGCCAGCAGCGTAGAGGGGAATGAGCAGTTCTTC. The V gene is TRBV9, the J gene TRBJ2-1; perhaps TRBD1 as D (5 bases). Trimming shortened V by 0 bases and J by 7 bases, and 5 bases separated the two germline ends. The CDR3 is made up of 12 amino acids. In germline, CDR1 is SGDLS, CDR2 YYNGEE.

The chain is built from TRBV6-2 or TRBV6-3 and TRBJ1-5, with 8 bases matching TRBD1. Germline CDR1 and CDR2: MNHEY and SVGEGT. Germline trimming cut 5 bases from V and 9 bases from J; bases unmatched to any gene: 6. The CDR3 length is 13 residues. CDR3 in amino acids: CASSRGQGRPQHF. CDR3 nucleotides: TGTGCCAGCAGTCGCGGACAGGGTCGGCCCCAGCATTTT.

The chain is built from TRBV13 and TRBJ1-3; D is possibly TRBD1 (5 bases). The CDR3 is 14 amino acids. The germline CDR1 and CDR2 sequences are PRHDT and FYEKMQ (reference sequence). V dropped 6 bases and J dropped 2 bases, with 11 bases sitting between them. The CDR3, as DNA: TGTGCCAGCAGTGCGAGGGGAACTGGAAACACCATATATTTT. This translates into CASSARGTGNTIYF.

The V call is TRBV21-1, the J call TRBJ2-7; no check of the table's D call, TRBD1, against the DNA was made. TRBV21-1 is a pseudogene segment. The CDR3 has 16 residues. The CDR3 sequence: CASSNRIRGLSYEQYV. CDR3 nucleotide sequence: TGTGCCAGCAGCAATCGCATCAGGGGTTTAAGCTACGAGCAGTACGTC.